This T cell receptor beta chain comes out of a study of T cell repertoires in ileal Crohn's disease. Turning to the study itself: All patients had surgery for stricturing (61%) or penetrating (around 40%) disease. About half received postoperative treatment, some ten with thiopurines and some 19 anti-TNF. Findings and limits, study-wide: Clonal expansions were more frequent in active smokers than non-smokers at surgery. Mucosal expansions were suggested to be mainly CD8 T cells.

As to this clone: The antigen remains undetermined.

The germline V gene encodes CDR1 SGHAT and CDR2 FQNNGV. The CDR3 sequence is 13 residues long. Trimming at V came to 3 bases and at J to 9 bases, leaving 3 bases not matched to a gene. Time point meaning: neoterminal ileum biopsy at postoperative endoscopy, about 6 months after surgery. Sequencing used immunoSEQ multiplex PCR; TCRdb keeps in-frame clones, though not all of them. The sample includes about 5,400 clones, 55% to 70% of them seen just once. Sequencing was carried out using ileal tissue. This sequence joins TRBV11-2 and TRBJ2-1, with 9 bases aligning to TRBD2. The clonotype comes from an adult with Crohn's disease. Written as DNA, the CDR3 is TGTGCCAGCAGCTTCATTAGCGGGGGTGAGCAGTTCTTC. Translation gives CASSFISGGEQFF.